The T cell receptor beta chain described here comes from a study of T cells in Graves' hyperthyroidism and ophthalmopathy. Whole-study context: Peripheral blood was drawn at first diagnosis, prior to all treatment. Overall study results and limits: Separating ophthalmopathy from stable hyperthyroidism was achieved by a 13 V-J model.

V was clipped by 1 base and J by 3 bases, with 9 bases between them. CDR1 is SGHDN, CDR2 FVKESK, per germline. The CDR3 spans 14 residues. Every diagnosis used clinical symptoms, serum thyroxine and TRAb, thyroid ultrasound and orbital computed tomography. The PBMCs were sourced from fresh peripheral blood (about 10 ml). Amplified TCR beta CDR3 regions came from RNA transcripts. Initially, a first-round RT-PCR of the TCR CDR3 employed the HTBI primer set. Each CDR3 protein is one row after TCRdb ran MiXCR on the multiplex PCR reads. The sample has a few hundred thousand distinct CDR3 sequences, about 18% seen once. This clonotype was detected only a few times. The antigen is undetermined.

This receptor was identified in a man in his late teens or twenties with Graves' ophthalmopathy. Sequenced material: blood. The rearrangement joins TRBV14 to TRBJ1-2; D call uncertain. In DNA form, the CDR3 reads TGTGCCAGCAGCCAAGTGCGAGGAGACTATGGCTACACCTTC. Its translation is CASSQVRGDYGYTF.